This entry is about one TCR beta chain. The germline V gene has CDR1 LNHNV and CDR2 YYDKDF (reference sequence). This CDR3 comprises 14 residues. V lost 1 base to trimming and J lost 3 bases, with 10 bases between them. These data originate in a study of siplizumab effects on memory and regulatory T cells. Assay used: immunoSEQ multiplex PCR; TCRdb lists only in-frame clones, some missing. This sample has under 130,000 clones; 85% to 95% occur once, and the top ten carry less than 0.35%. The chain joins TRBV15 to TRBJ2-7; D possibly corresponds to TRBD1 (6 bases). Sequences were obtained from CD4+ T cells sorted from blood. This TCR was recovered from a human donor in good health. The chain's CDR3 is CATSRAAGDYEQYF. The CDR3 DNA follows: TGTGCCACCAGCAGAGCGGCAGGGGACTACGAGCAGTACTTC.